A single sample is the source of the 18 T cell receptor beta chains below, sequenced in a study of cytomegalovirus exposure and HLA in healthy donors. The protocol was immunoSEQ multiplex PCR, while the TCRdb copy is restricted to in-frame clones and leaves out a portion. The sample has 120,000 to 150,000 clones, around 90% seen once. Input material: PBMCs. The receptors originated from a man aged 18-30 years in good health and CMV-seropositive.

With respect to this clone: The sample has other DNA sequences that encode this CDR3 too. The chain is built from TRBV6-6 and TRBJ1-1; D gene unclear. This CDR3 has 13 amino acids. CDR1 and CDR2 from the germline V gene are MNHNY and SVGAGI (reference sequence). V shed 4 bases and J shed 1 base, with 7 bases lying between them. The DNA for the CDR3 is TGTGCCAGCAGTTTAACCGGGAACACTGAAGCTTTCTTT. Translating gives CASSLTGNTEAFF.

The chain combines TRBV6-4 with TRBJ2-3; weak D call: TRBD2 (6 bases). V dropped 2 bases and J dropped 0 bases, with 9 bases sitting between them. The CDR3 is 15 amino acids. CDR1 MRHNA and CDR2 SNTAGT come from the germline V gene. CDR3 sequence reads: CASSDRGASTDTQYF. CDR3 DNA: TGTGCCAGCAGTGACCGCGGGGCTAGCACAGATACGCAGTATTTT.

V and J are TRBV28 and TRBJ2-7; D is unresolved. Germline V gene lookup returns CDR1 MDHEN and CDR2 SYDVKM. The germline V and J ends were trimmed by 5 bases and 5 bases, with 22 bases remaining between them. This CDR3 region has 16 residues. CDR3 nucleotide sequence: TGTGCCAGCAGTCCATTCCTACGGCAGCGTATCCACGAGCAGTACTTC. Translating it yields CASSPFLRQRIHEQYF.

The rearrangement uses TRBV19 and TRBJ1-2; tentative D call: TRBD1 (5 bases). The CDR3 runs 14 residues. CDR1 and CDR2 from the germline V gene are LNHDA and SQIVND (reference sequence). V shed 5 bases and J shed 5 bases, with 15 bases lying between them. In nucleotides, the CDR3 is TGTGCCAGTAGTGCCTCCACAGGAAGTTATGGCTACACCTTC. This codes for CASSASTGSYGYTF.

CDR3 sequence: CASSLSPSANEKLFF. In nucleotides, the CDR3 is TGTGCCAGCAGCTTGTCCCCCTCGGCTAATGAAAAACTGTTTTTT. The J gene is TRBJ1-4, the V gene TRBV5-6, with D hard to call. The V and J ends lost 1 base and 3 bases respectively, with 10 bases between them. Germline-derived CDR1 and CDR2 are SGHDT and YYEEEE. The CDR3 spans 15 residues.

The V gene is TRBV6-5, the J gene TRBJ2-1; D possibly corresponds to TRBD2 (6 bases). The CDR3 totals 13 residues. V lost 7 bases, J lost 4 bases, and 11 bases lay in between. Germline V CDR1 and CDR2: MNHEY, SVGAGI. The CDR3 DNA follows: TGTGCCAGCATGGCTAGCGAGTACAATGAGCAGTTCTTC. Encoded protein: CASMASEYNEQFF.

As DNA, the CDR3 is TGTGCCAGCAGTAGGGACAGGGCCTATCAGCCCCAGCATTTT. This encodes CASSRDRAYQPQHF. The chain employs TRBV6-1 and TRBJ1-5, with 9 bases matching TRBD1. Trimming removed 5 bases from V and 5 bases from J; junction bases left unmatched: 4. Looked up from germline, CDR1 is MNHNS and CDR2 is SASEGT. The CDR3 spans 14 residues.

This chain joins TRBV19 and TRBJ1-5, with D tentatively TRBD1 (5 bases). The CDR3 is 16 residues long. CDR1 is LNHDA, CDR2 SQIVND, per germline (reference sequence). Trimming removed 1 base at V and 3 bases at J, with 13 bases between. CDR3 residues: CASSIVPGFTNQPQHF. In DNA, the CDR3 is TGTGCCAGTAGTATAGTCCCAGGGTTTACCAATCAGCCCCAGCATTTT.

The CDR3 loop is CASSYQGSVNEQYF. The CDR3 DNA is TGCGCCAGCAGCTATCAGGGGTCTGTGAACGAGCAGTACTTC. The chain links TRBV5-1 to TRBJ2-7; D possibly corresponds to TRBD1 (6 bases). Trimming pared 3 bases from V and 5 bases from J, leaving 15 bases between. This CDR3 comprises 14 residues. Germline loops: CDR1 SGHRS, CDR2 YFSETQ.

There are a few counts of this clone. J is TRBJ1-5 and V is TRBV11-2; TRBD1 might be the D (5 bases). Germline V gene sequence: CDR1 SGHAT, CDR2 FQNNGV. The CDR3 runs 14 residues. Trimming pared 5 bases from V and 5 bases from J, leaving 13 bases between. CDR3: CASSGGGEYQPQHF. As DNA, the CDR3 is TGTGCCAGCAGCGGGGGAGGGGAGTATCAGCCCCAGCATTTT.

The chain is built from TRBV5-4 and TRBJ1-6; D not certain. The CDR3 has 14 amino acids. V was cut by 0 bases and J by 6 bases, with 7 bases left in between. Germline V gene sequence: CDR1 SGHNT, CDR2 YYREEE (reference sequence). CDR3 coding DNA: TGTGCCAGCAGCTTGGACAGTGTTAATTCACCCCTCCACTTT. Translation gives CASSLDSVNSPLHF.

The chain recombines TRBV19 with TRBJ2-7; 9 bases line up with TRBD2. The CDR3 spans 16 residues. Trimming at V came to 4 bases and at J to 2 bases, leaving 9 bases not matched to a gene. From germline, CDR1 is LNHDA and CDR2 SQIVND (reference sequence). The CDR3 loop reads CASSTHSAGGTYEQYF. CDR3 sequence (DNA): TGTGCCAGTAGTACCCACTCAGCGGGAGGTACCTACGAGCAGTACTTC.

The sample holds one count of this clone. This sequence joins TRBV6-5 and TRBJ2-7; D is undetermined. The germline V gene has CDR1 MNHEY and CDR2 SVGAGI. V was clipped by 6 bases and J by 4 bases, with 10 bases between them. CDR3 length: 12 amino acids. CDR3 DNA: TGTGCCAGCAGCGAACCACATTACGAGCAGTACTTC. Amino acids: CASSEPHYEQYF.

V usage is TRBV29-1 and J usage is TRBJ2-1; D is unresolved. Germline CDR1 SQVTM, CDR2 ANQGSEA. The CDR3 contains 13 residues. V was pared by 6 bases and J by 1 base, with 10 bases between. The CDR3 DNA reads as TGCAGCGTGTTGGTCAGATCCTACAATGAGCAGTTCTTC. It translates to CSVLVRSYNEQFF.

The chain carries TRBV15 and TRBJ2-1; TRBD2 agrees at 14 bases. The junction had 6 bases not matched to a gene; V was cut back by 5 bases and J by 9 bases. The CDR3 consists of 15 residues. In germline, CDR1 is LNHNV, CDR2 YYDKDF (reference sequence). CDR3 in DNA: TGTGCCACCAGCGAGGGACTAGCGGGAGTTAGTGAGCAGTTCTTC. Translating gives CATSEGLAGVSEQFF.

The genes are TRBV29-1 and TRBJ1-2, with 8 bases lining up with TRBD1. CDR1 and CDR2 from the germline V gene are SQVTM and ANQGSEA. The V gene end was trimmed by 4 bases and the J gene end by 4 bases; junction bases not matched to a gene: 11. The CDR3 consists of 15 residues. The CDR3 nucleotides are TGCAGCGTTGTGCCCCATGACAGGGGAGGCTATGGCTACACCTTC. This codes for CSVVPHDRGGYGYTF.

In this sample, this clone turned up a few times. The rearrangement joins TRBV27 to TRBJ1-6; a possible D gene is TRBD1 (5 bases). V was pared by 6 bases and J by 4 bases, with 7 bases between. The germline V gene encodes CDR1 MNHEY and CDR2 SMNVEV (reference sequence). This CDR3 is built from 13 residues. Written as DNA, the CDR3 is TGTGCCAGCAGACCAGGGTATAATTCACCCCTCCACTTT. Encoded protein: CASRPGYNSPLHF.

This clone has just a few counts. The CDR3 region has the DNA TGTGCCAGCAGATGGACTGCGAACACTGAAGCTTTCTTT. Translated: CASRWTANTEAFF. The rearrangement uses TRBV6-5 and TRBJ1-1; D is uncertain. The ends were cut back, 6 bases at V and 1 base at J, with 9 bases in the middle. The CDR3 sequence is 13 residues long. The germline V gene encodes CDR1 MNHEY and CDR2 SVGAGI.